Listed below are T cell receptor beta chains from one sample, sequenced in a study of blood T cell repertoires in COVID-19. Generated by immunoSEQ multiplex PCR, the TCRdb table keeps only in-frame clones and is missing some. The table has about 210,000 clones, about 92% seen once. Sequencing was done on a sample of peripheral blood. The receptors here all came from a man aged 30-40 years with acute or convalescent COVID-19. CDR3s include the opening cysteine and the closing phenylalanine or tryptophan. Fields, in order: D gene, J gene, clone size, V gene, CDR3 protein, CDR3 DNA. A D gene is named only where the DNA matches it firmly. Some rows mark clone size as missing; the rest say once, few, many or name a class of expanded clone.

NA	TRBJ2-5	NA	TRBV28	CASSLGQGGETQYF	TGTGCCAGCAGTTTGGGCCAGGGAGGAGAGACCCAGTACTTC
NA	TRBJ2-3	NA	TRBV9	CASSAGLPLETDTQYF	TGTGCCAGCAGCGCTGGACTACCCTTGGAAACAGATACGCAGTATTTT
NA	TRBJ2-3	NA	TRBV7-9	CASSLTGLSGDTQYF	TGTGCCAGCAGCCTTACAGGGCTCTCGGGAGATACGCAGTATTTT
TRBD1	TRBJ1-4	NA	TRBV3-1/TRBV3-2	CASSLTGGEKLFF	TGTGCCAGCAGCCTTACAGGGGGTGAAAAACTGTTTTTT
TRBD1	TRBJ1-2	NA	TRBV6-1	CASSEAGDRVNYGYTF	TGTGCCAGCAGTGAAGCGGGGGACAGGGTTAACTATGGCTACACCTTC
NA	TRBJ2-7	NA	TRBV11-2	CASRTPGIHEQYF	TGTGCCAGCAGAACACCAGGGATCCACGAGCAGTACTTC
NA	TRBJ1-2	few	TRBV7-2	CASSSSANYGYTF	TGTGCCAGCAGCTCCTCAGCTAACTATGGCTACACCTTC
NA	TRBJ1-1	few	TRBV7-9	CASSSGGSQAFF	TGTGCCAGCAGCTCCGGAGGGTCCCAAGCTTTCTTT
TRBD1	TRBJ2-5	NA	TRBV24-1	CATSDPTGDGETQYF	TGTGCCACCAGTGACCCCACAGGGGATGGGGAGACCCAGTACTTC
TRBD1	TRBJ2-7	NA	TRBV5-5	CASTTQGAYEQYF	TGTGCCAGCACCACCCAGGGGGCCTACGAGCAGTACTTC
NA	TRBJ2-1	NA	TRBV9	CASSVAARVDEQFF	TGTGCCAGCAGCGTAGCTGCGCGGGTGGATGAGCAGTTCTTC
TRBD1	TRBJ2-7	NA	TRBV19	CASSPGSGQGGYIYEQYF	TGTGCCAGTAGTCCGGGGTCGGGACAGGGTGGATACATCTACGAGCAGTACTTC
NA	TRBJ2-3	NA	TRBV20-1	CSASSIPSGSTDTQYF	TGCAGTGCTAGTTCAATCCCCAGCGGGAGCACAGATACGCAGTATTTT
TRBD2	TRBJ2-4	NA	TRBV19	CASSRGLAVGKNIQYF	TGTGCCAGTAGTAGGGGACTAGCGGTGGGCAAAAACATTCAGTACTTC
NA	TRBJ2-1	NA	TRBV7-2	CASSKTVYIYNEQFF	TGTGCCAGCAGCAAAACCGTCTATATCTACAATGAGCAGTTCTTC
TRBD2	TRBJ2-1	NA	TRBV4-1	CASSPIHRGRQRVSEQFF	TGCGCCAGCAGCCCTATCCATCGCGGGAGGCAACGGGTTAGTGAGCAGTTCTTC
TRBD2	TRBJ2-3	few	TRBV2	CASSREGTSTDTQYF	TGTGCCAGCAGCAGGGAGGGGACTAGCACAGATACGCAGTATTTT
TRBD2	TRBJ2-7	NA	TRBV7-8	CASTLQRAGASYEQYF	TGTGCCAGCACCCTTCAAAGGGCGGGAGCGTCCTACGAGCAGTACTTC
NA	TRBJ1-5	NA	TRBV3-1/TRBV3-2	CASSSLGRNQPQHF	TGTGCCAGCAGCTCCCTGGGGCGGAATCAGCCCCAGCATTTT
NA	TRBJ1-5	NA	TRBV6-5	CASSYSRARNQPQHF	TGTGCCAGCAGTTACTCGCGGGCCCGCAATCAGCCCCAGCATTTT
TRBD2	TRBJ2-5	NA	TRBV5-4	CASSLAFAGGQETQYF	TGTGCCAGCAGCTTGGCTTTTGCGGGGGGCCAAGAGACCCAGTACTTC
NA	TRBJ1-5	NA	TRBV28	CASSTGTLNLFQHF	TGTGCCAGCAGCACCGGGACACTCAATCTCTTCCAGCATTTT
TRBD2	TRBJ2-2	NA	TRBV9	CASSVIPAGGGNTGELFF	TGTGCCAGCAGCGTAATCCCAGCGGGAGGGGGGAACACCGGGGAGCTGTTTTTT
NA	TRBJ2-4	NA	TRBV28	CASSPYSGKNIQYF	TGTGCCAGCAGTCCCTACAGCGGAAAAAACATTCAGTACTTC
TRBD1	TRBJ1-1	NA	TRBV29-1	CSVNRGRGTEAFF	TGCAGCGTGAACAGGGGGCGAGGGACTGAAGCTTTCTTT
NA	TRBJ2-7	NA	TRBV6-5	CASSYSSYLTHDEQYF	TGTGCCAGCAGTTACTCGTCCTACCTCACTCATGACGAGCAGTACTTC
NA	TRBJ1-4	NA	TRBV6-5	CASSYSQAATNEKLFF	TGTGCCAGCAGTTACTCGCAGGCTGCAACTAATGAAAAACTGTTTTTT
NA	TRBJ2-1	NA	TRBV11-3	CASSPFRGEQFF	TGTGCCAGCAGCCCGTTCCGGGGTGAGCAGTTCTTC
TRBD1	TRBJ1-5	NA	TRBV7-2	CASQVQGGSNQPQHF	TGTGCCAGCCAAGTCCAGGGGGGCAGCAATCAGCCCCAGCATTTT
TRBD2	TRBJ2-7	few	TRBV6-6	CASSLGLVGSGEQYF	TGTGCCAGCAGTCTCGGACTAGTTGGCTCGGGGGAGCAGTACTTC
TRBD1	TRBJ2-5	NA	TRBV5-4	CASSFTGGEETQYF	TGTGCCAGCAGCTTTACAGGGGGAGAAGAGACCCAGTACTTC
NA	TRBJ1-2	NA	TRBV30	CAWTPLGQSANYGYTF	TGTGCCTGGACCCCACTCGGACAGTCAGCTAACTATGGCTACACCTTC
NA	TRBJ2-2	NA	TRBV9	CASSVVQAPGELFF	TGTGCCAGCAGCGTAGTACAGGCCCCCGGGGAGCTGTTTTTT
NA	TRBJ1-2	NA	TRBV3-1/TRBV3-2	CASSRALGAQGANYGYTF	TGTGCCAGCAGCCGGGCCTTGGGTGCACAGGGAGCTAACTATGGCTACACCTTC
NA	TRBJ1-5	NA	TRBV6-6	CASRRQGGNQPQHF	TGTGCCAGCAGGAGGCAGGGTGGCAATCAGCCCCAGCATTTT
NA	TRBJ2-7	NA	TRBV6-1	CASSEGVREQYF	TGTGCCAGCAGTGAAGGCGTTCGCGAGCAGTACTTC
NA	TRBJ2-3	once	TRBV2	CASSEGATDTQYF	TGTGCCAGCAGTGAAGGAGCCACAGATACGCAGTATTTT
NA	TRBJ2-1	NA	TRBV7-9	CASSSGVDNEQFF	TGTGCCAGCAGCTCCGGGGTTGACAATGAGCAGTTCTTC
NA	TRBJ2-2	NA	TRBV5-1	CASSPDVEAGELFF	TGCGCCAGCAGCCCGGACGTGGAGGCCGGGGAGCTGTTTTTT
NA	TRBJ1-3	NA	TRBV5-1	CASSLEGGDRWGNTIYF	TGCGCCAGCAGCTTGGAAGGCGGGGACCGCTGGGGAAACACCATATATTTT
NA	TRBJ1-1	NA	TRBV5-1	CASSFPGAGVAFF	TGCGCCAGCAGCTTCCCCGGGGCGGGGGTAGCTTTCTTT
TRBD1	TRBJ2-3	NA	TRBV29-1	CSVEGTGASTDTQYF	TGCAGCGTTGAGGGGACAGGGGCCAGCACAGATACGCAGTATTTT
NA	TRBJ2-7	once	TRBV18	CASSGPRSIYEQYF	TGTGCCAGCTCAGGGCCCAGATCTATCTACGAGCAGTACTTC
NA	TRBJ1-5	NA	TRBV7-9	CATTQGSNQPQHF	TGTGCCACCACTCAGGGGAGCAATCAGCCCCAGCATTTT
TRBD2	TRBJ2-7	NA	TRBV30	CAWSSQAGAFYEQYF	TGTGCCTGGAGTTCCCAAGCGGGGGCCTTCTACGAGCAGTACTTC
TRBD1	TRBJ2-7	NA	TRBV6-5	CASGTDYYEQYF	TGTGCCAGTGGGACAGATTATTACGAGCAGTACTTC
NA	TRBJ2-3	NA	TRBV12-3/TRBV12-4	CASSAFRSDTQYF	TGTGCCAGCAGTGCGTTTAGATCAGATACGCAGTATTTT
TRBD2	TRBJ2-7	NA	TRBV27	CASSLSSGGSYEQYF	TGTGCCAGCAGTTTATCGTCGGGAGGTAGCTACGAGCAGTACTTC
NA	TRBJ2-7	once	TRBV28	CASSATGTQYYEQYF	TGTGCCAGCAGTGCGACCGGGACACAGTACTACGAGCAGTACTTC
NA	TRBJ1-2	NA	TRBV20-1	CSASKQVRKSDDYGYTF	TGCAGTGCTAGTAAACAGGTTAGGAAGTCGGATGACTATGGCTACACCTTC